These 5 T cell receptor beta chains share one sample of origin, sequenced in a study of Graves' ophthalmopathy and Graves' hyperthyroidism. The sequenced template was RNA, covering the TCR beta CDR3 region. First-round RT-PCR with HTBI primers preceded a second-round multiplex PCR. One entry per CDR3 protein, called by TCRdb with MiXCR from the multiplex PCR reads. The table includes about 740,000 distinct CDR3 sequences, 40% detected once. Sequences were obtained from peripheral blood. These receptor sequences come from an adult man with Graves' ophthalmopathy.

The chain couples TRBV7-9 to TRBJ1-1; D unresolved. Trimming took 5 bases from V and 6 from J, leaving 25 bases between them. Looked up from germline, CDR1 is SEHNR and CDR2 is FQNEAQ (reference sequence). The CDR3 loop spans 17 amino acids. CDR3 amino acids: CASSPASGVEGRAEAFF. CDR3 nucleotide sequence: TGTGCCAGCAGCCCAGCATCTGGAGTGGAGGGAAGGGCTGAAGCTTTCTTT.

Note on this clonotype: One end of the junction does not line up with germline, which may come from a read error. The chain recombines TRBV7-2 with TRBJ2-7; D gene uncertain. The CDR3 is made up of 15 amino acids. CDR1 and CDR2 from the germline V gene are SGHTA and FQGNSA. The CDR3 DNA reads TGCGCCAGCAGCCAAGGTTCCAGAAGTACCTACGAGCAGTACTTC. It is translated as CASSQGSRSTYEQYF.

V and J are TRBV2 and TRBJ2-5; the D is unclear. Trimming stripped 8 bases from V and 5 bases from J, with 12 bases between. Germline V gene lookup returns CDR1 SNHLY and CDR2 FYNNEI. CDR3 length equals 12 residues. The CDR3 sequence: CASSPKTETQYF. The CDR3 nucleotides read TGTGCCAGCTCACCAAAGACTGAGACCCAGTACTTC.

This clonotype occurred a few times. This may be a read error, as it is one base from a much larger clone. The chain employs TRBV24-1 and TRBJ1-5; 7 bases match TRBD1. CDR1 KGHDR and CDR2 SFDVKD come from the germline V gene. The CDR3 totals 16 residues. Trimming at V came to 6 bases and at J to 5 bases, leaving 12 bases not matched to a gene. DNA of the CDR3: TGTGCCACCAGTAGAGCCCACGGGACAGCGCATCAGCCCCAGCATTTT. It yields the protein CATSRAHGTAHQPQHF.

The chain recombines TRBV7-2 with TRBJ2-7, with 7 bases identical to TRBD2. The ends lost 1 base at V and 3 bases at J; junction bases unmatched: 9. The CDR3 sequence is 16 residues long. The germline gives CDR1 SGHTA, CDR2 FQGNSA. CDR3 nucleotide sequence: TGTGCCAGCAGCTTAGATTTGGCGGGAGACCTCTACGAGCAGTACTTC. Encoded protein: CASSLDLAGDLYEQYF. Combining the CDR3 with reference TRBV7-2 and TRBJ2-7 gives the whole variable domain GAGVSQSPSNKVTEKGKDVELRCDPISGHTALYWYRQSLGQGLEFLIYFQGNSAPDKSGLPSDRFSAERTGGSVSTLTIQRTQQEDSAVYLCASSLDLAGDLYEQYFGPGTRLTVT.